The clone carrying this T cell receptor (beta chain) occurred a few times. Its antigen is not identified. The sample comes from a study of regulatory T cells in long-lasting Graves disease. Whole-study findings and limits: Having only a small sample size may have limited accuracy.

Indicated time point: persistent/refractory GD, antithyroid drugs over 5 years with positive TRAb. Preparation of the TCR library used RNA extracted from PBMCs. A blood draw put about 8.2 milliliters of peripheral blood into EDTA tubes. Arm-PCR with iRepertoire HTBI primers amplified the CDR3 regions for these TCR beta libraries. One entry per CDR3 protein, called by TCRdb with MiXCR from the multiplex PCR reads. The sample shows about 470,000 distinct CDR3 sequences, less than 25% of them seen only once. Sequenced material: peripheral blood mononuclear cells (PBMCs), taken when the disease was refractory, from a patient treated with antithyroid drugs. This clonotype was sampled from a female donor with Graves disease.

The CDR3 DNA reads TGTGCCAGCAGTTCCACAGATAGTGCGAACACTGAAGCTTTCTTT. It translates to CASSSTDSANTEAFF. The gene calls are TRBV6-5 and TRBJ1-1; D unclear. The CDR3 totals 15 residues. The germline V gene encodes CDR1 MNHEY and CDR2 SVGAGI. Deletions cut 4 bases from V and 1 base from J, with 13 bases between.